The T cell receptor (beta chain) described here comes from a study of T-cell reconstitution after alpha-beta-depleted transplantation in children. Molecular barcoding with unique molecular identifiers was used for the TCRbeta library. TCRdb fed the PCR reads into MiXCR, producing one record per CDR3 protein. The data hold 530,000 or so distinct CDR3 sequences, with more than 20% observed a single time. Study-wide points: Fresh T-cell production supplied most of the T-cell counts and diversity seen one year after transplant. It was reported that alpha-beta T cells came from several hundred expanded graft clones (about two months after transplant). Surviving recipient cells, namely T cells and thymic progenitors, were the source of high day-60 TCRbeta diversity in some patients.

With V trimmed by 2 bases and J by 4 bases, 6 bases remained unmatched. This CDR3 comprises 16 residues. From germline, CDR1 is SGHAT and CDR2 FQNNGV. A few counts support this clonotype. Its antigen is unknown. The V gene is TRBV11-2, the J gene TRBJ2-5; 11 bases match TRBD2. Here the sequenced sample was PBMCs, taken before TCRalphabeta/CD19-depleted stem cell transplant. This sequence was found in a boy younger than two with Wiskott-Aldrich syndrome, due to receive a stem cell transplant. CDR3 sequence reads: CASSLLAGGSSETQYF. In DNA form, the CDR3 reads TGTGCCAGCAGCTTACTAGCGGGAGGCTCGTCAGAGACCCAGTACTTC.